Shown below are 28 T cell receptor beta chains from a single sample sequenced in a study of T-cell reconstitution after alpha-beta-depleted transplantation in children. Preparation of the TCRbeta library involved a method that used unique molecular identifiers. TCRdb independently ran MiXCR on the PCR reads; one entry per CDR3 protein. The sample includes about 610,000 distinct CDR3 sequences, approximately 10% of them seen just once. The sequences come from PBMCs from the stem cell graft donor, collected from the stem cell graft. The receptors come from a human donor who donated a stem cell graft to a child with acute myeloid leukemia.

This clonotype was detected ten times or more. The genes are TRBV6-2 or TRBV6-3 and TRBJ2-1; D not certain. The CDR3 totals 17 residues. V dropped 6 bases and J dropped 0 bases, with 18 bases sitting between them. The germline V gene has CDR1 MNHEY and CDR2 SVGEGT. CDR3 sequence: CASRPPHAAVSYNEQFF. The CDR3 DNA follows: TGTGCCAGCAGACCCCCCCATGCGGCAGTCTCCTACAATGAGCAGTTCTTC.

This clonotype was picked up a small number of times. This chain joins TRBV10-3 and TRBJ2-3, with unresolved D. V shed 10 bases and J shed 0 bases, with 5 bases lying between them. The germline CDR1 and CDR2 sequences are ENHRY and SYGVKD. CDR3 length: 11 amino acids. CDR3 nucleotide sequence: TGTGCCACCCAAAGCACAGATACGCAGTATTTT. Residues: CATQSTDTQYF.

This clonotype has ten or more counts. This sequence joins TRBV29-1 and TRBJ2-2; D gene ambiguous. The CDR3 runs 15 residues. The ends were cut back, 0 bases at V and 2 bases at J, with 10 bases in the middle. The germline gives CDR1 SQVTM, CDR2 ANQGSEA. The CDR3 DNA follows: TGCAGCGTTGAAGATGGGCTCTTTAACACCGGGGAGCTGTTTTTT. Amino acids: CSVEDGLFNTGELFF.

The chain couples TRBV12-3 or TRBV12-4 to TRBJ2-5; possibly TRBD1 or TRBD2 for D (5 bases each). Trimming pared 2 bases from V and 4 bases from J, leaving 14 bases between. The length of the CDR3 is 15 residues. This CDR3 is CASSLFLRGPETQYF. CDR3 in DNA: TGTGCCAGCAGTTTATTCCTGAGGGGCCCAGAGACCCAGTACTTC.

This clonotype was observed at least ten times. V and J are TRBV28 and TRBJ2-1, with TRBD2 matching over 9 bases. J was trimmed by 9 bases and V by 5 bases; bases with no gene match: 11. There are 15 residues in the CDR3. Germline V gene sequence: CDR1 MDHEN, CDR2 SYDVKM. The CDR3 DNA reads as TGTGCCAGCAGTCGCGTCCGCGGGAGGGCCGGTGAGCAGTTCTTC. Residues: CASSRVRGRAGEQFF.

This clonotype has ten or more counts. This chain uses TRBV15 with TRBJ1-4; 10 bases map to TRBD1. Unmatched junction bases numbered 8, after V lost 5 bases and J lost 8 bases. The length of the CDR3 is 15 residues. The germline gives CDR1 LNHNV, CDR2 YYDKDF (reference sequence). CDR3 coding DNA: TGTGCCACCAGCCGAGGCGGGACAGGGGACGAAAAACTGTTTTTT. It specifies CATSRGGTGDEKLFF.

The J gene is TRBJ2-4, the V gene TRBV28; D remains ambiguous. The CDR3 runs 15 residues. V was shortened by 6 bases and J by 0 bases, with 12 bases between the two germline ends. Germline loops: CDR1 MDHEN, CDR2 SYDVKM. CDR3 DNA sequence: TGTGCCAGCAGCCCTGGGATCCTAGCCAAAAACATTCAGTACTTC. As protein: CASSPGILAKNIQYF.

This rearrangement joins TRBV5-1 to TRBJ1-2, with TRBD1 matching 8 bases. This CDR3 has 13 residues. Per germline, CDR1 SGHRS and CDR2 YFSETQ. V was clipped by 3 bases and J by 6 bases; unmatched bases: 4. For the CDR3, the DNA is TGCGCCAGCAGCTCGACAGGGGACGATGGCTACACCTTC. It specifies CASSSTGDDGYTF.

This clonotype was seen at least ten times. CDR3 DNA: TGTGCCTGGAGTGTAGGGACTAGCGGGAGGAGCTCCTACGAGCAGTACTTC. It specifies CAWSVGTSGRSSYEQYF. This chain joins TRBV30 and TRBJ2-7, with 15 positions matching TRBD2. Germline V lookup: CDR1 GTSNPN, CDR2 SVGIG (reference sequence). The CDR3 runs 17 residues. Trimming cost V 0 bases and J 0 bases; bases outside gene matches: 3.

This clonotype appeared many times. The chain is built from TRBV20-1 and TRBJ2-1; no clear D gene. Looked up from germline, CDR1 is DFQATT and CDR2 is SNEGSKA (reference sequence). The CDR3 covers 16 residues. Trimming took off 1 base at V and 0 bases at J, with 13 bases between the two ends. The CDR3 is CSARGVRQSSYNEQFF. CDR3 sequence (DNA): TGCAGTGCTAGAGGGGTACGGCAGAGCTCCTACAATGAGCAGTTCTTC.

The table lists this clonotype with many counts. This chain joins TRBV12-3 or TRBV12-4 and TRBJ1-6, with D tentatively TRBD1 (5 bases). Trimming took 3 bases from V and 7 from J, leaving 10 bases between them. This CDR3 comprises 14 residues. The CDR3 DNA follows: TGTGCCAGCAGTTTTTTGACAGTAAATTCACCCCTCCACTTT. Its protein product is CASSFLTVNSPLHF.

The rearrangement joins TRBV29-1 to TRBJ1-5; D might be TRBD1 (6 bases). Germline-derived CDR1 and CDR2 are SQVTM and ANQGSEA. The CDR3 has 13 residues. Trimming cost V 4 bases and J 6 bases, with 13 bases left between them. CDR3 loop: CSVVSRGGQPQHF. The CDR3 bases are TGCAGCGTTGTATCCAGGGGAGGTCAGCCCCAGCATTTT.

This clonotype showed up just a few times. The chain joins TRBV29-1 to TRBJ2-7, with D possibly called TRBD1 or TRBD2 (7 bases each). Germline V gene data show CDR1 as SQVTM and CDR2 as ANQGSEA. The CDR3 contains 15 residues. Deletions cut 2 bases from V and 8 bases from J, with 22 bases between. In nucleotides, the CDR3 is TGCAGCGTTGAAAGGGAGGGGAGACAGGGTGGTCAGCAGTACTTC. The encoded protein is CSVEREGRQGGQQYF.

The chain is built from TRBV28 and TRBJ1-1; TRBD1 matches 7 bases. The CDR3 is 13 residues long. CDR1 MDHEN and CDR2 SYDVKM come from the germline V gene. J gave up 4 bases and V 10 bases, and 9 bases lay outside the gene matches. CDR3 sequence: CAIQGLPSTEAFF. CDR3 DNA: TGTGCCATACAGGGGCTGCCGAGCACTGAAGCTTTCTTT. The full variable domain, in which reference TRBV28 and TRBJ1-1 provide the parts outside the CDR3, is DVKVTQSSRYLVKRTGEKVFLECVQDMDHENMFWYRQDPGLGLRLIYFSYDVKMKEKGDIPEGYSVSREKKERFSLILESASTNQTSMYLCAIQGLPSTEAFFGQGTRLTVV.

This clonotype was observed many times. The chain couples TRBV6-2 or TRBV6-3 to TRBJ2-7; no clear D. This CDR3 is 13 amino acids long. The V gene lost 11 bases and the J gene lost 0 bases, with 14 bases spanning the gap. CDR1 and CDR2 (germline): MNHEY, SVGEGT. The CDR3 sequence: CAARLPSSYEQYF. Here the CDR3 DNA reads TGTGCCGCGAGACTTCCCAGCTCCTACGAGCAGTACTTC.

This chain links TRBV29-1 with TRBJ2-7; 9 bases match TRBD1. The length of the CDR3 is 13 residues. Germline values: CDR1 SQVTM, CDR2 ANQGSEA. Trimming at V came to 7 bases and at J to 3 bases, leaving 7 bases not matched to a gene. CDR3 DNA: TGCAGCGCCCAAAGGGACAGGGACTACGAGCAGTACTTC. Protein: CSAQRDRDYEQYF.

This clonotype has more than one count but fewer than ten. The rearrangement uses TRBV6-4 and TRBJ2-1; TRBD2 agrees at 10 bases. Germline values: CDR1 MRHNA, CDR2 SNTAGT. The CDR3 runs to 16 residues. V trimming: 5 bases; J trimming: 5 bases; junction bases outside the gene matches: 9. CDR3 DNA: TGTGCCAGCAGTCCTAGGCTAGCGGGGGTTGACAATGAGCAGTTCTTC. Encoded protein: CASSPRLAGVDNEQFF.

The chain couples TRBV7-2 to TRBJ2-7, with 9 bases matching TRBD1. CDR1 and CDR2 (germline): SGHTA, FQGNSA. This CDR3 has 16 amino acids. J gave up 2 bases and V 5 bases, and 10 bases lay outside the gene matches. The CDR3 DNA sequence: TGTGCCAGCAGCCCCGGGGGGACAGGGCGACCCTACGAGCAGTACTTC. The encoded protein is CASSPGGTGRPYEQYF.

This clonotype was counted only a few times. Relative to the germline gene, one junction end is altered; a read error may explain this. The chain combines TRBV7-7 with TRBJ2-3; D unclear. CDR3 size: 13 residues. In germline, CDR1 is SSHAT, CDR2 FNYEAQ (reference sequence). The CDR3 loop reads CASSSYGPDTQYF. DNA for the CDR3: TGTGCTAGCAGCTCCTATGGGCCAGATACGCAGTATTTT.

The rearrangement links TRBV20-1 to TRBJ2-5; no definite D call. Trimming cost V 3 bases and J 3 bases, with 11 bases left between them. Germline CDR1 is DFQATT and CDR2 is SNEGSKA (reference sequence). The length of the CDR3 is 13 residues. CDR3 nucleotide sequence: TGCAGTGCTAGGCGCCCTACCAAAGAGACCCAGTACTTC. Translating gives CSARRPTKETQYF.

V is TRBV20-1 and J is TRBJ2-6, with D perhaps matching TRBD1 (5 bases). V dropped 4 bases and J dropped 2 bases, with 15 bases sitting between them. CDR3 length equals 16 residues. Per germline, CDR1 DFQATT and CDR2 SNEGSKA (reference sequence). The CDR3 reads CSATGAPAAGANVLTF. Here the CDR3 DNA reads TGCAGTGCTACTGGGGCCCCTGCCGCTGGGGCCAACGTCCTGACTTTC.

This clonotype was seen a handful of times. The chain uses TRBV15 and TRBJ1-1; 11 bases are a match to TRBD1. Germline loops: CDR1 LNHNV, CDR2 YYDKDF (reference sequence). Trimming cost V 1 base and J 5 bases; bases outside gene matches: 6. The CDR3 length is 16 residues. This CDR3 is CATSRGDRGVETEAFF. In DNA, the CDR3 is TGTGCCACCAGCAGAGGGGACAGGGGGGTTGAAACTGAAGCTTTCTTT.

The chain carries TRBV5-1 and TRBJ2-7; 9 nucleotides match TRBD2. Trimming took 0 bases from V and 5 from J; bases not matched to a gene: 9. The CDR3 is made up of 16 amino acids. Per germline, CDR1 SGHRS and CDR2 YFSETQ. The DNA for the CDR3 is TGCGCCAGCAGCTTGGGTGGTAGCGGGAGTGTGAACGAGCAGTACTTC. The encoded protein is CASSLGGSGSVNEQYF.

The CDR3 DNA is TGTGCCAGCAGCTTACTTCTCCAAACAGACCCAGATACGCAGTATTTT. Encoded protein: CASSLLLQTDPDTQYF. The chain combines TRBV7-9 with TRBJ2-3; D remains unclear. The CDR3 is made up of 16 amino acids. The germline CDR1 and CDR2 sequences are SEHNR and FQNEAQ (reference sequence). Trimming stripped 2 bases from V and 4 bases from J, with 16 bases between.

This clonotype turned up a few times. The V call is TRBV15, the J call TRBJ1-2; 9 bases line up with TRBD1. This CDR3 region has 15 residues. The J segment lost 7 bases and the V segment lost 1 base, leaving 7 bases of the junction unmatched. Germline lookup yields CDR1 LNHNV and CDR2 YYDKDF (reference sequence). The CDR3: CATSRVMDRGSGYTF. CDR3 bases: TGTGCCACCAGCAGAGTAATGGACAGGGGTTCTGGCTACACCTTC.

Of note for this clonotype: The junction differs from germline at one of its ends, possibly a read error. The rearrangement links TRBV7-8 to TRBJ1-3; TRBD1 is a possible D gene (5 bases). CDR1 is SGHVS and CDR2 is FQNEAQ in the germline V gene. The length of the CDR3 is 13 residues. The CDR3 sequence is CASSPGYGNTTYF. Here the CDR3 DNA reads TGTGCCAGCAGCCCAGGGTATGGAAACACCACATATTTT.

The chain recombines TRBV12-3 or TRBV12-4 with TRBJ2-7, with no clear D. V lost 1 base and J lost 2, with 12 bases in between. The CDR3 loop spans 15 amino acids. CDR3 sequence: CASSLGYGRAYEQYF. CDR3 bases: TGTGCCAGCAGTTTAGGGTACGGCAGAGCCTACGAGCAGTACTTC.

The chain combines TRBV30 with TRBJ1-2; 11 bases agree with TRBD1. This CDR3 is 15 amino acids long. V shed 0 bases, J shed 5 bases, and the junction held 5 bases outside the gene matches. Looked up from germline, CDR1 is GTSNPN and CDR2 is SVGIG (reference sequence). The CDR3 DNA is TGTGCCTGGAGTGTGGGACAGGGGGTGCAATATGGCTACACCTTC. It codes for CAWSVGQGVQYGYTF.